These T cell receptor beta chains were read from a single sample in a study of blood T cells in healthy people across ages. TCRdb processed the 5' RACE reads anew with MiXCR; each CDR3 protein has one entry. Among about 1,800,000 distinct CDR3 sequences listed, 25% to 30% were seen once. Input material: blood. The receptors stem from a woman in her 30s in good health. Each CDR3 is given with its conserved first and last residue. The D gene is left open where the match is weak. Size is stated for part of the rows, as once, few or many counts, or as a class when the clone is expanded.

v_gene: TRBV7-3; abundance: -; j_gene: TRBJ2-5; d_gene: -; CDR3nt: TGTGCCAGCAGCTTAATGTCAGGGATCAAAGAGACCCAGTACTTC; CDR3aa: CASSLMSGIKETQYF
v_gene: TRBV6-5; abundance: -; j_gene: TRBJ2-1; d_gene: -; CDR3nt: TGTCCCAGCAGTTACTCCGCAGGCAGGGTGTACAATGAGCAGTTCTTC; CDR3aa: CPSSYSAGRVYNEQFF
v_gene: TRBV3-1; abundance: -; j_gene: TRBJ2-1; d_gene: TRBD2; CDR3nt: TGTGCCAGCAGCCTTAGCGGGACCAACGGTGGGGAGCAGTTCTTC; CDR3aa: CASSLSGTNGGEQFF
v_gene: TRBV20-1; abundance: few; j_gene: TRBJ1-5; d_gene: -; CDR3nt: TGCAGTGCCACCCCTGGGGGGGCATATAGCAATCAGCCCCAGCATTTT; CDR3aa: CSATPGGAYSNQPQHF
v_gene: TRBV5-1; abundance: -; j_gene: TRBJ1-4; d_gene: TRBD1; CDR3nt: TGCGCCAGCAGCTTGGGACAGGGGGCCCTAAATGAAAAACTGTTTTTT; CDR3aa: CASSLGQGALNEKLFF
v_gene: TRBV5-1; abundance: few; j_gene: TRBJ1-2; d_gene: TRBD1; CDR3nt: TGCGCCAGCAGCTTGCTCGGACAGGGGGGTTCGAGTGGCTACACCTTC; CDR3aa: CASSLLGQGGSSGYTF
v_gene: TRBV6-5; abundance: -; j_gene: TRBJ1-2; d_gene: TRBD1; CDR3nt: TGTGCCAGCAGTCCCCCGGACAGGCGCTATGGCTACACCTTC; CDR3aa: CASSPPDRRYGYTF
v_gene: TRBV7-8; abundance: few; j_gene: TRBJ2-7; d_gene: -; CDR3nt: TGTGCCAGCAGGCGCTCGCCAGCGGGCGAATCTTACGAGCAGTACTTC; CDR3aa: CASRRSPAGESYEQYF
v_gene: TRBV5-5; abundance: few; j_gene: TRBJ1-5; d_gene: TRBD1; CDR3nt: TGTGCCAGCAGCTTTAGGGGACAGGGCAATCAGCCCCAGCATTTT; CDR3aa: CASSFRGQGNQPQHF
v_gene: TRBV9; abundance: -; j_gene: TRBJ1-2; d_gene: -; CDR3nt: TGTGTCAGCAGCGTAGCCGAGGGGAGGGAGAGTGGTGGCTACACCTTC; CDR3aa: CVSSVAEGRESGGYTF
v_gene: TRBV12-3/TRBV12-4; abundance: many; j_gene: TRBJ1-2; d_gene: -; CDR3nt: TGTGCCAGCAGCTTCTCGGGAAACTATGGCTACACCTTC; CDR3aa: CASSFSGNYGYTF
v_gene: TRBV2; abundance: -; j_gene: TRBJ2-3; d_gene: TRBD2; CDR3nt: TGTGCCAGCAGTGGCCCAGGACTAGCGGGACGCACAGATACGCAGTATTTT; CDR3aa: CASSGPGLAGRTDTQYF